Following are 21 T cell receptor beta chains from one sample sequenced in a study of CD8 T cells in ankylosing spondylitis (dated by TCRdb to about 2017). Libraries were prepared through 5' RACE. Sequencing instrument: Illumina HiSeq 2500. TCRdb reworked the public reads: Q25 trimming with fastp, MiXCR clone assembly, productive beta chains retained. Every CDR3 protein is listed once, alongside the most common genes and DNA of its rows. The sample contains about 240,000 distinct CDR3 sequences, 20% to 30% of them found a single time. The ten top clones hold less than 0.75% of the sample. Sequencing input: blood, either unsorted or a sorted T cell fraction (not recorded which). Receptors originate from a male donor with ankylosing spondylitis or in good health (not recorded which).

CDR3 sequence reads: CASSLGGKTEAFF. In nucleotides, the CDR3 is TGTGCCAGCAGTTTAGGCGGCAAGACAGAAGCTTTCTTT. V usage is TRBV12-3 or TRBV12-4 and J usage is TRBJ1-1; D call uncertain. The V end was cut by 1 base, the J end by 8 bases, with 11 bases between. The CDR3 has 13 residues.

This clonotype was counted at least ten times. The rearrangement uses TRBV15 and TRBJ1-2; 8 positions match TRBD1. This CDR3 region has 13 residues. V was pared by 0 bases and J by 8 bases, with 2 bases of the junction left unmatched. Germline CDR1 is LNHNV and CDR2 is YYDKDF (reference sequence). CDR3 residues: CATSRDRGLGYTF. The CDR3 coding sequence is TGTGCCACCAGCAGAGACAGGGGGCTCGGCTACACCTTC. The whole variable domain, filled in from reference TRBV15 and TRBJ1-2, reads DAMVIQNPRYQVTQFGKPVTLSCSQTLNHNVMYWYQQKSSQAPKLLFHYYDKDFNNEADTPDNFQSRRPNTSFCFLDIRSPGLGDTAMYLCATSRDRGLGYTFGSGTRLTVV.

This clonotype came up a few times. The genes are TRBV20-1 and TRBJ2-1, with 7 bases lining up with TRBD1. J gave up 6 bases and V 0 bases, and 11 bases lay outside the gene matches. The CDR3 runs to 16 residues. In germline, CDR1 is DFQATT, CDR2 SNEGSKA (reference sequence). Written as DNA, the CDR3 is TGCAGTGCTAGAGATCCCTCTCTTCCAGGGGGCAATGAGCAGTTCTTC. As protein: CSARDPSLPGGNEQFF.

Only one count was recorded for this clonotype. This rearrangement joins TRBV5-1 to TRBJ2-7, with 8 bases aligning to TRBD2. Germline loops: CDR1 SGHRS, CDR2 YFSETQ. The length of the CDR3 is 13 residues. After removal of 5 bases from V and 5 bases from J, the junction contained 6 bases not matched to a gene. The CDR3 coding sequence is TGCGCCAGCAGGTTCGGGGGGGCCGACGAGCAGTACTTC. Its translation is CASRFGGADEQYF. Using reference TRBV5-1 and TRBJ2-7 for the parts outside the CDR3, the full variable domain is KAGVTQTPRYLIKTRGQQVTLSCSPISGHRSVSWYQQTPGQGLQFLFEYFSETQRNKGNFPGRFSGRQFSNSRSEMNVSTLELGDSALYLCASRFGGADEQYFGPGTRLTVT.

This sequence joins TRBV6-1 and TRBJ2-3, with TRBD1 matching 10 bases. V shed 5 bases, J shed 2 bases, and the junction held 7 bases outside the gene matches. The CDR3 is 16 residues long. The V gene's germline CDR1 is MNHNS and CDR2 SASEGT. CDR3 sequence (DNA): TGTGCCAGCAGTAGACCGGGACAGGGGACCACAGATACGCAGTATTTT. Translating gives CASSRPGQGTTDTQYF.

The chain uses TRBV2 and TRBJ2-3; possibly TRBD2 for D (6 bases). Trimming stripped 3 bases from V and 5 bases from J, with 18 bases between. CDR3 size: 16 residues. Germline V gene data show CDR1 as SNHLY and CDR2 as FYNNEI. The CDR3 region has the DNA TGTGCCAGCAGTGAGAGGAGCGGGCCCCGCGGAGATACGCAGTATTTT. Its translation: CASSERSGPRGDTQYF.

This clonotype has a count of ten or more. This chain uses TRBV12-3 or TRBV12-4 with TRBJ2-7; 9 bases align to TRBD1. The V and J ends lost 3 bases and 5 bases, in that order; junction bases with no gene match: 5. The length of the CDR3 is 14 residues. CDR3 region: CASSLGQGIHEQYF. The CDR3 nucleotides read TGTGCCAGCAGTTTGGGACAGGGTATTCACGAGCAGTACTTC.

The chain couples TRBV12-3 or TRBV12-4 to TRBJ1-6; a weak D match, TRBD1 (5 bases). This CDR3 has 15 amino acids. Trimming removed 6 bases from V and 7 bases from J, with 16 bases in between. The CDR3 region is CASSLKIGTNSPLHF. CDR3 DNA sequence: TGTGCCAGCAGCCTAAAAATCGGGACCAATTCACCCCTCCACTTT.

This clonotype was seen a handful of times. V and J are TRBV20-1 and TRBJ2-7; D might be TRBD2 (6 bases). The germline V and J ends were trimmed by 6 bases and 4 bases, with 13 bases remaining between them. The CDR3 covers 12 residues. Germline V gene lookup returns CDR1 DFQATT and CDR2 SNEGSKA (reference sequence). The CDR3 sequence: CSATTSTYEQYF. The CDR3 DNA is TGCAGTGCCACAACTAGCACGTACGAGCAGTACTTC.

This clonotype occurred many times. This chain joins TRBV24-1 and TRBJ2-1; D is unresolved. This CDR3 has 12 residues. V gave up 4 bases and J gave up 5 bases, with 5 bases separating them. The germline V gene has CDR1 KGHDR and CDR2 SFDVKD. CDR3 amino acids: CATSDLNNEQFF. The CDR3, as DNA: TGTGCCACCAGTGACCTGAACAATGAGCAGTTCTTC.

Only a few counts were recorded for this clonotype. The J gene is TRBJ2-7, the V gene TRBV20-1; TRBD2 agrees at 13 bases. Trimming removed 0 bases from V and 4 bases from J; junction bases left unmatched: 3. CDR3 length: 15 residues. From germline, CDR1 is DFQATT and CDR2 SNEGSKA (reference sequence). The DNA of the CDR3 is TGCAGTGCTAGAGATGGACTAGCGGGGGATTACGAGCAGTACTTC. Protein: CSARDGLAGDYEQYF.

This clonotype occurred a few times. The chain recombines TRBV20-1 with TRBJ1-1, with D perhaps TRBD1 (5 bases). Germline-derived CDR1 and CDR2 are DFQATT and SNEGSKA (reference sequence). CDR3 length: 15 amino acids. The V end was cut by 2 bases, the J end by 2 bases, with 15 bases between. CDR3 nucleotides: TGCAGTGCTAGAAGGCAGGGCCGTCGAAACACTGAAGCTTTCTTT. It is translated as CSARRQGRRNTEAFF.

This clonotype was counted ten times or more. This sequence joins TRBV6-1 and TRBJ1-2; TRBD1 matches 8 bases. CDR3 size: 14 residues. With V trimmed by 5 bases and J by 4 bases, 6 bases remained unmatched. CDR1 and CDR2 from the germline V gene are MNHNS and SASEGT. CDR3 nucleotide sequence: TGTGCCAGCAGTCTCTGGACAGGGAGCTATGGCTACACCTTC. Encoded protein: CASSLWTGSYGYTF.

This clonotype was seen more than once but under ten times. This chain uses TRBV12-3 or TRBV12-4 with TRBJ2-7; 8 positions agree with TRBD1. The CDR3 sequence is 14 residues long. After removal of 3 bases from V and 3 bases from J, the junction contained 4 bases not matched to a gene. The chain's CDR3 is CASSFGQGNYEQYF. The CDR3 DNA follows: TGTGCCAGCAGTTTCGGACAGGGAAACTACGAGCAGTACTTC.

Ten or more counts support this clonotype. One junction end disagrees with the germline gene, perhaps due to a read error. J is TRBJ2-5 and V is TRBV30; D unclear. This CDR3 spans 12 amino acids. CDR1 and CDR2 from the germline V gene are GTSNPN and SVGIG (reference sequence). CDR3 amino acids: CAWSVSQGTQYF. The CDR3 DNA follows: TGTGCCTGGTCTGTAAGCCAAGGGACCCAGTACTTC.

The chain couples TRBV20-1 to TRBJ2-7; D possibly uses TRBD1 or TRBD2 (5 bases each). The germline CDR1 and CDR2 sequences are DFQATT and SNEGSKA (reference sequence). The V end was cut by 0 bases, the J end by 5 bases, with 14 bases between. The CDR3 is 14 amino acids. This chain's CDR3 is CSARDGTAPDEQYF. The CDR3, as DNA: TGCAGTGCTAGAGATGGGACGGCTCCGGACGAGCAGTACTTC.

The rearrangement links TRBV29-1 to TRBJ1-4; D may be TRBD1 (5 bases). Germline CDR1 reads SQVTM; CDR2 reads ANQGSEA. CDR3 size: 13 residues. Trimming took off 2 bases at V and 7 bases at J, with 11 bases between the two ends. CDR3 amino acids: CSVEPGRGEKLFF. The CDR3 nucleotides read TGCAGCGTTGAACCGGGGCGAGGTGAAAAACTGTTTTTT. The entire variable domain, with the rest obtained from reference TRBV29-1 and TRBJ1-4, is as follows: SAVISQKPSRDICQRGTSLTIQCQVDSQVTMMFWYRQQPGQSLTLIATANQGSEATYESGFVIDKFPISRPNLTFSTLTVSNMSPEDSSIYLCSVEPGRGEKLFFGSGTQLSVL.

This clonotype has ten or more counts. J is TRBJ2-7 and V is TRBV3-1, with D perhaps given as TRBD1 or TRBD2 (6 bases each). Trimming pared 4 bases from V and 1 base from J, leaving 14 bases between. The V gene's germline CDR1 is LGHDT and CDR2 YNNKEL (reference sequence). This CDR3 contains 15 residues. Here the CDR3 DNA reads TGTGCCAGCAGCCTGGAGGGGGTCGGATCCTACGAGCAGTACTTC. This gives the protein CASSLEGVGSYEQYF.

The V gene is TRBV20-1, the J gene TRBJ2-7; D is perhaps TRBD2 (6 bases). Trimming stripped 5 bases from V and 0 bases from J, with 17 bases between. Germline CDR1 is DFQATT and CDR2 is SNEGSKA (reference sequence). This CDR3 has 15 residues. The DNA for the CDR3 is TGCAGTGCTGAGGCTCCGGGGGTCCGCTCCTACGAGCAGTACTTC. This sequence encodes CSAEAPGVRSYEQYF.

This clonotype was detected many times. The rearrangement links TRBV29-1 to TRBJ1-2; D is uncertain. Trimming pared 6 bases from V and 3 bases from J, leaving 8 bases between. Germline assignment: CDR1 SQVTM and CDR2 ANQGSEA. The CDR3 contains 11 residues. The DNA of the CDR3 is TGCAGCGTCCCGCCTGACTATGGCTACACCTTC. It specifies CSVPPDYGYTF.

This clonotype has only one observation. The chain combines TRBV5-6 with TRBJ2-5; D ambiguous. This CDR3 comprises 13 residues. Germline CDR1 and CDR2: SGHDT and YYEEEE. Trimming removed 3 bases from V and 4 bases from J, with 10 bases in between. The CDR3 nucleotides read TGTGCCAGCAGCTGGGATTTCGGAGAGACCCAGTACTTC. This sequence encodes CASSWDFGETQYF.